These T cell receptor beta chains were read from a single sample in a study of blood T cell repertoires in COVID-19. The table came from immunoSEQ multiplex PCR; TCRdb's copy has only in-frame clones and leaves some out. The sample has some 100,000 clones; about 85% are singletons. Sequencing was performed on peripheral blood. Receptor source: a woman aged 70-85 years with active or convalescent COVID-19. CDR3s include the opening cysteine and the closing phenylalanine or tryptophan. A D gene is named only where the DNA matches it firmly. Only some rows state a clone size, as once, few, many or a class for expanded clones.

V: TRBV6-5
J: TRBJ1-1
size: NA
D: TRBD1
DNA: TGTGCCAGCAGTAGACAGGGAGACACTGAAGCTTTCTTT
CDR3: CASSRQGDTEAFF

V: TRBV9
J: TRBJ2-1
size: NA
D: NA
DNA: TGTGCCAGCAGCCCCCTAGTTGGCAATGAGCAGTTCTTC
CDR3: CASSPLVGNEQFF

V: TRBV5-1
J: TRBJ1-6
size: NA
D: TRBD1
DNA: TGCGCCAGCAGCCCGGGACAGGGAAACATTAATTCACCCCTCCACTTT
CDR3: CASSPGQGNINSPLHF

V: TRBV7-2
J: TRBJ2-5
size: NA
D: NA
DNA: TGTGCCAGCAGCTTCCGACAGGCGGGGACCCAGTACTTC
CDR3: CASSFRQAGTQYF

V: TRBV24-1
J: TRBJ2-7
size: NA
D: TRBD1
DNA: TGTGCCACCAGTGAGGCCAGGGGGCTGCAGTACTTC
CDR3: CATSEARGLQYF

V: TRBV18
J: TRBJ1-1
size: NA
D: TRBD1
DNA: TGTGCCAGCTCACCAGGGGGACAGGGGAACACTGAAGCTTTCTTT
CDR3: CASSPGGQGNTEAFF

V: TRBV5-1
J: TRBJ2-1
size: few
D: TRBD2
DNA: TGCGCCAGCAGCTTGGCGGCTAGCGGCAATGAGCAGTTCTTC
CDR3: CASSLAASGNEQFF

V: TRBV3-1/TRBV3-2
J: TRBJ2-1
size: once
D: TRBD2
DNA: TGTGCCAGCAGACCAAATAGCGGGGTCGGTTCCTACAATGAGCAGTTCTTC
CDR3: CASRPNSGVGSYNEQFF

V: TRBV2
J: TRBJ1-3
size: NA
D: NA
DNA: TGTGCCGGCACAGTCTCTGGAAACACCATATATTTT
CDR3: CAGTVSGNTIYF

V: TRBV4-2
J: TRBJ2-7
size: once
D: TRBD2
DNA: TGTGCCAGCAGCCAAGAGGCTAGCGGGGTCTACGAGCAGTACTTC
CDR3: CASSQEASGVYEQYF

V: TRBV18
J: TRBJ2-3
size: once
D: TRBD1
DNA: TGTGCCAGCTCACTCCCGACAGGGCCAAACACAGATACGCAGTATTTT
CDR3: CASSLPTGPNTDTQYF

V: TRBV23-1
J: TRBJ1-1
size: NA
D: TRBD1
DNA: TGCGCCAGCAGTCAATCGGATTTTGACAGGGACGGTTACACTGAAGCTTTCTTT
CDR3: CASSQSDFDRDGYTEAFF

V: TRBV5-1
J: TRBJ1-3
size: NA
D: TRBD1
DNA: TGCGCCAGCAGCCCCGTCCCGGGACAGGAGGGGAACACCATATATTTT
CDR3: CASSPVPGQEGNTIYF

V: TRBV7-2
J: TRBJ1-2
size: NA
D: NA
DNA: TGTGCCAGCAGTTCCACAGGGTTGGGCAACTATGGCTACACCTTC
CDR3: CASSSTGLGNYGYTF

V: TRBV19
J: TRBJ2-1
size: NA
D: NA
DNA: TGTGCCAGTAGTTACGACTACTACAATGAGCAGTTCTTC
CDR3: CASSYDYYNEQFF

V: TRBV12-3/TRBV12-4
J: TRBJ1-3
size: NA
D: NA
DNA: TGTGCCAGCAGTTTATCATCTGGAAACACCATATATTTT
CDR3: CASSLSSGNTIYF

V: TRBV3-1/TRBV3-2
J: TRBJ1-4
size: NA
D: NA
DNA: TGTGCCAGCAGCCAATCGCGGGGTACTAATGAAAAACTGTTTTTT
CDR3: CASSQSRGTNEKLFF

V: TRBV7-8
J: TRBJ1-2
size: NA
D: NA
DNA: TGTGCCAGCAGCTTAATGGCGGCCGAAGGGAGCTATGGCTACACCTTC
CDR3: CASSLMAAEGSYGYTF

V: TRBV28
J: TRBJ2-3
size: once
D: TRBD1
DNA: TGTGCCAGCAGTCAGGCGGACAGGGGGCCTACGCAGTATTTT
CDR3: CASSQADRGPTQYF

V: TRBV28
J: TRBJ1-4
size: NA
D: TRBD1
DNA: TGTGCCAGCAGTTTGCGGTCAGGGGGTGAAAAACTGTTTTTT
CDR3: CASSLRSGGEKLFF

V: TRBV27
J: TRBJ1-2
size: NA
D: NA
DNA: TGTGCCAGTGGGTCGAGGGTTTTTAACTATGGCTACACCTTC
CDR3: CASGSRVFNYGYTF

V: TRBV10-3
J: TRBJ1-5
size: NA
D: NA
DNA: TGTGCCATCAGTGAGTCCCGCTCAGGACAGCCCCAGCATTTT
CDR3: CAISESRSGQPQHF

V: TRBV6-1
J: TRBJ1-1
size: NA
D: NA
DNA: TGTGCCAGCAGTGAGCGATGGGGGGACACTGAAGCTTTCTTT
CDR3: CASSERWGDTEAFF

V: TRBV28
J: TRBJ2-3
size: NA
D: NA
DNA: TGTGCCAGCAGTTTAAGCAGGGGGGCAGATACGCAGTATTTT
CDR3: CASSLSRGADTQYF

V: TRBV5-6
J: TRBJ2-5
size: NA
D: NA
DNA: TGTGCCAGCAGCTTGGCCTCAAGACTCGAAGAGACCCAGTACTTC
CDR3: CASSLASRLEETQYF

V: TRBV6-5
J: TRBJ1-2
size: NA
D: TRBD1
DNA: TGTGCCAGCAGCTCAACAGGGGCCCCTAACTATGGCTACACCTTC
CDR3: CASSSTGAPNYGYTF

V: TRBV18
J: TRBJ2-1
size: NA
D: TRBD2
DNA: TGTGCCAGCTCACCACCGATAGCGGGAATAACCTACAATGAGCAGTTCTTC
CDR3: CASSPPIAGITYNEQFF

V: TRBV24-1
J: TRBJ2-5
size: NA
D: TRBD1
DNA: TGTGCCACCAGTGTGGCAGGGGGAAGAGCCCAAGAGACCCAGTACTTC
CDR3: CATSVAGGRAQETQYF

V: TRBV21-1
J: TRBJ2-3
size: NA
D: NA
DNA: TGTGCCAGCAGCAAAAAGCCCCGCACAGATACGCAGTATTTT
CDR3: CASSKKPRTDTQYF

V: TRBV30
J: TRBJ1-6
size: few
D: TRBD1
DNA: TGTGCCTCGCTCCGGGACAGTAATTCACCCCTCCACTTT
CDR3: CASLRDSNSPLHF

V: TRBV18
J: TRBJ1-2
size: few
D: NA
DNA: TGTGCCAGCTCACCAGACAGATCCTATGGCTACACCTTC
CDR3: CASSPDRSYGYTF

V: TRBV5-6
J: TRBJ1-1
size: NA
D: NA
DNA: TGTGCCAGCAGCCAGGTAGACAGAATGAACACTGAAGCTTTCTTT
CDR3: CASSQVDRMNTEAFF

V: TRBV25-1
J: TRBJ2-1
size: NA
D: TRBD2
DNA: TGTGCCAGCAGGACTAGCGGGGGAACCGTCTACAATGAGCAGTTCTTC
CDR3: CASRTSGGTVYNEQFF

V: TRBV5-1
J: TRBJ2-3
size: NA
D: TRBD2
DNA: TGCGCCAGCAGCTTGGTTGTGCGGGGGGGCACAGATACGCAGTATTTT
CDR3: CASSLVVRGGTDTQYF

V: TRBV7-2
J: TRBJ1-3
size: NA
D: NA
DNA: TGTGCCAGCAGCAAGACCTCTGGAGCGGGAAACACCATATATTTT
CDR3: CASSKTSGAGNTIYF

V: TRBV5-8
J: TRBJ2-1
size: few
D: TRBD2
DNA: TGTGCCAGCAGCTTGCAACTAGCGGGAGGCAATGAGCAGTTCTTC
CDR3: CASSLQLAGGNEQFF

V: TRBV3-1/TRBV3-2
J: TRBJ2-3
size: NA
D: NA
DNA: TGTGCCAGCAGCTCACCAACAGGGTCCACAGATACGCAGTATTTT
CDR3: CASSSPTGSTDTQYF

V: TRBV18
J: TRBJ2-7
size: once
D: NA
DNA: TGTGCCAGCTCACAAGGACAGTCGTACGAGCAGTACTTC
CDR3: CASSQGQSYEQYF

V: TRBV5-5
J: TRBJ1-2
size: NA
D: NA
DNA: TGTGCCAGCAGCTTGGACCTCGGGTTATATGGCTACACCTTC
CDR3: CASSLDLGLYGYTF

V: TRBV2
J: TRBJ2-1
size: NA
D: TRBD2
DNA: TGTGCCAGCAGGAAGTCCCAGCGGGACTACTTTTACAATGAGCAGTTCTTC
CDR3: CASRKSQRDYFYNEQFF

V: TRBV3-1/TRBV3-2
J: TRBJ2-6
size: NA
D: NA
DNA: TGTGCCAGCAGCCGTAGGGGTGGTGGGGCCAACGTCCTGACTTTC
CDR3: CASSRRGGGANVLTF

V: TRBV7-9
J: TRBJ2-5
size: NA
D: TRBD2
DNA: TGTGCCAGCAGCTTGGGGACTAGCGTCGGGGAGACCCAGTACTTC
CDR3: CASSLGTSVGETQYF

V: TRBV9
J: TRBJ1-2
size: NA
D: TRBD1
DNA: TGTGCCAGCAGCGTAGGGACAGGGGATGGCTACACCTTC
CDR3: CASSVGTGDGYTF

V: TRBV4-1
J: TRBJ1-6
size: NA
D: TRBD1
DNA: TGCGCCAGCAGCCAACCCGACAGGGTGGATAATTCACCCCTCCACTTT
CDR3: CASSQPDRVDNSPLHF

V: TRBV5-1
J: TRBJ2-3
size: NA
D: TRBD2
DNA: TGCGCCAGCAGCACACTAGCGGGGGGCAACACAGATACGCAGTATTTT
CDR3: CASSTLAGGNTDTQYF

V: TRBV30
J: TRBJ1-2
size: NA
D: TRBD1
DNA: TGTGCCTGGACTACGGGACAGGGGGCCTATGGCTACACCTTC
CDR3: CAWTTGQGAYGYTF

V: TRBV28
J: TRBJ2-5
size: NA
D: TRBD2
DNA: TGTGCCAGCACCCCTTGGGGCGGGGGGGAAAAAGAGACCCAGTACTTC
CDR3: CASTPWGGGEKETQYF

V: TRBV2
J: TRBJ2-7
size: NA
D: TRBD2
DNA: TGTGCCAGCAGTTCTAGCGGGAGGGCCGGCTACGAGCAGTACTTC
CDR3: CASSSSGRAGYEQYF

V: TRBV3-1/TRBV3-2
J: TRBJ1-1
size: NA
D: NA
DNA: TGTGCCAGCAGCCACGTGGGCGCCGACACTGAAGCTTTCTTT
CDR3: CASSHVGADTEAFF

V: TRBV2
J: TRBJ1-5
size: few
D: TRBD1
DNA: TGTGCCAGCACCCGGGACAGGGATCAGCCCCAGCATTTT
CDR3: CASTRDRDQPQHF

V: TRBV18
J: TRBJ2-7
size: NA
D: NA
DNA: TGTGCCAGCTCACCAGTGAGCGGACCCTACGAGCAGTACTTC
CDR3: CASSPVSGPYEQYF

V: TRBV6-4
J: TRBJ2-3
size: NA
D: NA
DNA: TGTGCCGACAGACTTGGGGATAACGCAACAGATACGCAGTATTTT
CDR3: CADRLGDNATDTQYF

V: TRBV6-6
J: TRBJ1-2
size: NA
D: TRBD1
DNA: TGTGCCAGCAGTTACTCAGGACAGGGGCCCTATGGCTACACCTTC
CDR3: CASSYSGQGPYGYTF

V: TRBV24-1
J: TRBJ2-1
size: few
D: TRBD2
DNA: TGTGCCACCAGTACTACCCTAGCGGCTTCCTACAATGAGCAGTTCTTC
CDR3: CATSTTLAASYNEQFF

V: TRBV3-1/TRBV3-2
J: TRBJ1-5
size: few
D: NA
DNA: TGTGCCAGCAGCCAAGGGGGCAGGGGTAGTCAGCCCCAGCATTTT
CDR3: CASSQGGRGSQPQHF

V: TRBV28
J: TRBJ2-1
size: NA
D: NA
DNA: TGTGCCAGCACTGAGCCCGGAGCCAAAGTATACAATGAGCAGTTCTTC
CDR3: CASTEPGAKVYNEQFF

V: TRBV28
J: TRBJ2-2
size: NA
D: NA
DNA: TGTGCCAGCAGTTTATCAGGGTACACCGGGGAGCTGTTTTTT
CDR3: CASSLSGYTGELFF